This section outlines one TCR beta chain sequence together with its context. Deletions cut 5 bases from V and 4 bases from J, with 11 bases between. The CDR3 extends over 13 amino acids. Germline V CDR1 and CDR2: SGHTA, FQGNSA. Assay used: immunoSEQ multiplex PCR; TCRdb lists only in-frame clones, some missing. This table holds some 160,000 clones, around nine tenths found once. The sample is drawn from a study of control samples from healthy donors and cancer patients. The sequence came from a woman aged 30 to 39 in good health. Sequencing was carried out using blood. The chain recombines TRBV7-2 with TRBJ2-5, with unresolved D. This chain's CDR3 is CASSPRAGETQYF. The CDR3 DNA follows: TGTGCCAGCAGCCCCCGAGCTGGAGAGACCCAGTACTTC.